The 4 T cell receptor beta chains reported below all come from one sample, sequenced in a study of beta chain features in type 1 diabetes. The authors reverse transcribed all of the isolated RNA, so sequencing captured expressed TCRB transcripts. Produced via immunoSEQ multiplex PCR; TCRdb's table is partial and in-frame only. Seen here are hundreds of thousands of clones, around 15% observed once, and the top ten hold around 0.095%. Sequencing was carried out using naive CD4+ T cells from blood. The receptors were sampled from a young man in good health.

This clone was found a few times. The chain combines TRBV5-6 with TRBJ2-7; 12 bases are shared with TRBD2. Germline CDR1 is SGHDT and CDR2 is YYEEEE. This CDR3 contains 17 residues. The V gene end was trimmed by 6 bases and the J gene end by 0 bases; junction bases not matched to a gene: 10. The CDR3, as DNA: TGTGCCAGCAAGCGAGGGACTAGCGGGTCGAGCTCCTACGAGCAGTACTTC. Translation: CASKRGTSGSSSYEQYF. The variable domain in full, completed from reference TRBV5-6 and TRBJ2-7, reads DAGVTQSPTHLIKTRGQQVTLRCSPKSGHDTVSWYQQALGQGPQFIFQYYEEEERQRGNFPDRFSGHQFPNYSSELNVNALLLGDSALYLCASKRGTSGSSSYEQYFGPGTRLTVT.

The sample holds a few counts of this clone. V and J are TRBV4-3 and TRBJ2-7; 9 bases are shared with TRBD1. The CDR3 is 16 residues long. V lost 1 base, J lost 6 bases, and 10 bases stayed unmatched. Per the germline V gene, CDR1 is LGHNA and CDR2 is YSLEER. The CDR3 spells CASSQAPSGQGVEQYF. CDR3 nucleotides: TGCGCCAGCAGCCAAGCCCCATCGGGACAGGGAGTCGAGCAGTACTTC.

J is TRBJ1-1 and V is TRBV20-1; D may be TRBD1 (6 bases). V gave up 6 bases and J gave up 10 bases, with 12 bases separating them. In germline, CDR1 is DFQATT, CDR2 SNEGSKA (reference sequence). The length of the CDR3 is 10 residues. For the CDR3, the DNA is TGCAGTGCCCCCGGCAGGGGAGCTTTCTTT. Protein product: CSAPGRGAFF.

In this sample, this clone turned up a few times. The chain carries TRBV10-3 and TRBJ1-5, with D unresolved. This CDR3 contains 15 residues. The V end lost 4 bases, the J end lost 0 bases, and 10 bases lay between the germline ends. The germline V gene encodes CDR1 ENHRY and CDR2 SYGVKD. The CDR3 loop reads CAISGQALSNQPQHF. In DNA form, the CDR3 reads TGTGCCATCAGTGGCCAGGCGCTTAGCAATCAGCCCCAGCATTTT.